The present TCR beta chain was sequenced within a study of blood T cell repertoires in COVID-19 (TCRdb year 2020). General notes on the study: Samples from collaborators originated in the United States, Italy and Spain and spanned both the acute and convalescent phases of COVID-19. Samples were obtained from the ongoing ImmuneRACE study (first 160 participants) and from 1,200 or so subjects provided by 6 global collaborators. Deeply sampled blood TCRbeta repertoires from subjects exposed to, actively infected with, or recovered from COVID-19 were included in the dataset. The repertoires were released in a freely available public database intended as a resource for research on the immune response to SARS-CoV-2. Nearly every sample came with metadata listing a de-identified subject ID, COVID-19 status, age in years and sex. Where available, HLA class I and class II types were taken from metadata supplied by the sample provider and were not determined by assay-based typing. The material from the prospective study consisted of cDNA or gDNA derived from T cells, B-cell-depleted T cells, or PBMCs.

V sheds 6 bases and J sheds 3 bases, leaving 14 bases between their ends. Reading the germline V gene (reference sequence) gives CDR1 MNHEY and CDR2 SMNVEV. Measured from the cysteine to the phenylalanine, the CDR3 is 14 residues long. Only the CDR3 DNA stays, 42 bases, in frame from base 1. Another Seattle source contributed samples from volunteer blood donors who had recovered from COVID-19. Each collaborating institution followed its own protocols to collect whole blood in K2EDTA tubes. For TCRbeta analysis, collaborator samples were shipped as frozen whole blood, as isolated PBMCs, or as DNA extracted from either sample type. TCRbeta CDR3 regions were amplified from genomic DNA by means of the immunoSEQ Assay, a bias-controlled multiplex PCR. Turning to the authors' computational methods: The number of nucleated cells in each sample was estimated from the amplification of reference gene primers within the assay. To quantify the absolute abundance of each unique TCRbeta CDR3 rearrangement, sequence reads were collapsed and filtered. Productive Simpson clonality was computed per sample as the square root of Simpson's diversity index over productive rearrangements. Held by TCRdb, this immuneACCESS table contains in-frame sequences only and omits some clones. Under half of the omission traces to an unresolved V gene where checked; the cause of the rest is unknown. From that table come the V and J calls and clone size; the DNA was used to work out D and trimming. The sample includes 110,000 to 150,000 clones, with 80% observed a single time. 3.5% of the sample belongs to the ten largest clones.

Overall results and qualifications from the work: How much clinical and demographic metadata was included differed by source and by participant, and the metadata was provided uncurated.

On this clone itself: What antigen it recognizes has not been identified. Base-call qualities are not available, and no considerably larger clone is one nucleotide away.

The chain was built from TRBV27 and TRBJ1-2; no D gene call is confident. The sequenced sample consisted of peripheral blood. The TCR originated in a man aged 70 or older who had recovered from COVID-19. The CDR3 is CASSLAGSDYGYTF. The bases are TGTGCCAGCAGCTTAGCGGGGAGTGACTATGGCTACACCTTC.